These T cell receptor beta chains were read from a single sample in a study of cytomegalovirus exposure and HLA in healthy donors. The table came from immunoSEQ multiplex PCR; TCRdb's copy has only in-frame clones and leaves some out. The table includes roughly 80,000 clones, 67% detected once. The sample taken for sequencing was PBMCs. The receptors originated from a woman between 50 and 59 years old in good health and CMV-seropositive. Both conserved end residues are part of each CDR3. D genes are given only for firm matches. Rows give clone size only sometimes, using once, few, many, or a class for an expanded clone.

d_call	j_call	v_call	clone_size	cdr3_nt	cdr3_aa
TRBD2	TRBJ2-7	TRBV6-5	once	TGTGCCACTAGCGGGGGTATATACGAGCAGTACTTC	CATSGGIYEQYF
.	TRBJ2-2	TRBV27	.	TGTGCCAGCAGCCTGGGGGCCCTAAACACCGGGGAGCTGTTTTTT	CASSLGALNTGELFF
TRBD2	TRBJ2-1	TRBV28	.	TGTGCCAGCAGTCCCCAGTTGTGGGGGGGTGAGCAGTTCTTC	CASSPQLWGGEQFF
TRBD2	TRBJ2-3	TRBV28	.	TGTGCCAGCAGTCCGTTAGCGGGGCAGAGTTCAGATACGCAGTATTTT	CASSPLAGQSSDTQYF
TRBD1	TRBJ1-2	TRBV5-4	.	TGTGCCAGCAGCTTGGGGGGGACAGATGGCTACACCTTC	CASSLGGTDGYTF
TRBD1	TRBJ2-3	TRBV4-2	.	TGTGCCAGCAGGGACAGGGGGATTAAAGATACGCAGTATTTT	CASRDRGIKDTQYF
TRBD1	TRBJ2-1	TRBV9	.	TGTGCCAGCAGCGTAGCCGGACAGGGCTCCAATGAGCAGTTCTTC	CASSVAGQGSNEQFF
.	TRBJ1-1	TRBV5-5	.	TGTGCCAGCAGCCCCGATGCGGGACGGAGGAACACTGAAGCTTTCTTT	CASSPDAGRRNTEAFF
.	TRBJ2-1	TRBV6-5	.	TGTGCCAGCCTGGATTCGGGTGAGCAGTTCTTC	CASLDSGEQFF
TRBD2	TRBJ2-1	TRBV18	.	TGTGCCAGCTCACCCGAGCGGGGGACCCGCAATGAGCAGTTCTTC	CASSPERGTRNEQFF
.	TRBJ1-1	TRBV19	few	TGTGCCAGTATCTCACCCCGGGGGATGAGCACTGAAGCTTTCTTT	CASISPRGMSTEAFF
TRBD1	TRBJ1-2	TRBV25-1	.	TGTGCCAGCAGAGACCGGGACAGGGTATTCGGCTACACCTTC	CASRDRDRVFGYTF
.	TRBJ1-2	TRBV9	.	TGTGCCAGCAGCCCCTTTTGGAGGGAACGGGGAACTAACTATGGCTACACCTTC	CASSPFWRERGTNYGYTF
.	TRBJ2-6	TRBV2	.	TGTGCCAGCAGTGAGGAGGGTTCGGGGGCCAACGTCCTGACTTTC	CASSEEGSGANVLTF
TRBD1	TRBJ2-2	TRBV5-1	.	TGCGCCAGCAGCTTGGCCGACAGGGGCGCGGAGCTGTTTTTT	CASSLADRGAELFF
.	TRBJ1-1	TRBV5-4	medium-sized	TGTGCCAGCAGCTTGGCCCACGGGGTCGCTGAAGCTTTCTTT	CASSLAHGVAEAFF
.	TRBJ1-2	TRBV5-1	.	TGCGCCACCCTAACCGATGGTGGCTACACCTTC	CATLTDGGYTF
.	TRBJ1-2	TRBV11-2	.	TGTGCCAGCAGCTCCCAGACAGGCCTCAACTATGGCTACACCTTC	CASSSQTGLNYGYTF
TRBD1	TRBJ2-3	TRBV27	.	TGTGCCAGCAGTTTAACAGGGGAGCATGGAGATACGCAGTATTTT	CASSLTGEHGDTQYF
TRBD1	TRBJ1-1	TRBV30	.	TGTGCCTGGAGTGCCTACCGGGACAGGGTCACTGAAGCTTTCTTT	CAWSAYRDRVTEAFF